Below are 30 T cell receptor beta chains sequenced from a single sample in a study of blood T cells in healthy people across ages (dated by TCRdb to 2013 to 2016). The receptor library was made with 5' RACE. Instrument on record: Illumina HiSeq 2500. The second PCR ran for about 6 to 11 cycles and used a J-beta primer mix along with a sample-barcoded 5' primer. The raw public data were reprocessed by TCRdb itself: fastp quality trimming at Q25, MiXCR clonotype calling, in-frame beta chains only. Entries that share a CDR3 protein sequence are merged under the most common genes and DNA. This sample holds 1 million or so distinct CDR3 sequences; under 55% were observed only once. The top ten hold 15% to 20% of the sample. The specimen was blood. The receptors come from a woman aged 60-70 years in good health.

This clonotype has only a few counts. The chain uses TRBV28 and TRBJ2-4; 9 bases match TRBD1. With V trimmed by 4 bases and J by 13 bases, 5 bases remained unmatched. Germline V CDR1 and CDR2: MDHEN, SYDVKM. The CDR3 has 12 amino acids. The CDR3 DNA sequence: TGTGCCAGCAGTTCAGGGGGGACAGGGCAGTACTTC. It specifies CASSSGGTGQYF.

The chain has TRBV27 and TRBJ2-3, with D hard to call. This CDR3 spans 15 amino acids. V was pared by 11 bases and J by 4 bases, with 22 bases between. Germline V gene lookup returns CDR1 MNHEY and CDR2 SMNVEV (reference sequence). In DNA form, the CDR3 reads TGTGCCGTCATAAGCGAGGATCCGTTCGCAGATACGCAGTATTTT. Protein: CAVISEDPFADTQYF.

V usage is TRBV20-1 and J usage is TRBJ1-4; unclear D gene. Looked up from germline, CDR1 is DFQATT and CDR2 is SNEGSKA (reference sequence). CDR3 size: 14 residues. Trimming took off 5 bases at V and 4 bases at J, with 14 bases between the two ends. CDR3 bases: TGCAGTGCTTCCCCTGCGTCGAATAATGAAAAACTGTTTTTT. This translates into CSASPASNNEKLFF.

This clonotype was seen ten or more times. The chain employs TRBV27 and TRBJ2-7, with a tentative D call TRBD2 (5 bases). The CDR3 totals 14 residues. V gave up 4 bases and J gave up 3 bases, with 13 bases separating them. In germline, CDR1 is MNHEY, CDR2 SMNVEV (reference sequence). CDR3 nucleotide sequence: TGTGCCAGCAGTTCCCGGACTCTCCTCTACGAGCAGTACTTC. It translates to CASSSRTLLYEQYF.

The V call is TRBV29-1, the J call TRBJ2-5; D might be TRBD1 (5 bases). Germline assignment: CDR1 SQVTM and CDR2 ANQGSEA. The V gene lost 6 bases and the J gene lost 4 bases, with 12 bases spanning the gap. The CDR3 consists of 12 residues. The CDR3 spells CSVGRVLETQYF. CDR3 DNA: TGCAGCGTCGGCAGGGTTTTAGAGACCCAGTACTTC.

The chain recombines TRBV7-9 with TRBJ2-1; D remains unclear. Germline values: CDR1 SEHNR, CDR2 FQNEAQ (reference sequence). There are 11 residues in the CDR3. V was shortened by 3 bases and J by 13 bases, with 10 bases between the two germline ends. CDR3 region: CASSFREIQFF. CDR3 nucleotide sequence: TGTGCCAGCAGCTTTCGTGAGATCCAGTTCTTC.

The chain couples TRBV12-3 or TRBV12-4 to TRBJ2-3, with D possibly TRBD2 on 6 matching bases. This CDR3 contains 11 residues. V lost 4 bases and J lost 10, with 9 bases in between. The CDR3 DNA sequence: TGTGCCAGCAGTTCGGGGACTTCGCAGTATTTT. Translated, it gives CASSSGTSQYF.

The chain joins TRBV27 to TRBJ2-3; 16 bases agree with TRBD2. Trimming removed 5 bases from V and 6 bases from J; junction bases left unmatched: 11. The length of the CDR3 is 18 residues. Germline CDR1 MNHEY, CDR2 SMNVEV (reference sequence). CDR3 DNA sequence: TGTGCCAGCAGTATCTTAACGGGACTAGCGGGAGGGCCGGATACGCAGTATTTT. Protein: CASSILTGLAGGPDTQYF.

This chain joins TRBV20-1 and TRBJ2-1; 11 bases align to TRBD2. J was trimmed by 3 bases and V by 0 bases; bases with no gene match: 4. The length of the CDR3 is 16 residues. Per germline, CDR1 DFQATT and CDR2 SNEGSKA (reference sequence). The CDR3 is CSARDILAGDYNEQFF. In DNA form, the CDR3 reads TGCAGTGCTAGAGATATACTAGCGGGAGACTACAATGAGCAGTTCTTC.

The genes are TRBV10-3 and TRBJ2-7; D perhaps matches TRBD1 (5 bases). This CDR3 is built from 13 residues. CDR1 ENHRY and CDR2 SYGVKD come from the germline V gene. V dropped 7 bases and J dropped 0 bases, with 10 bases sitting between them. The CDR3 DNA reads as TGTGCCATCAATCCCGACAGCTCCTACGAGCAGTACTTC. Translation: CAINPDSSYEQYF.

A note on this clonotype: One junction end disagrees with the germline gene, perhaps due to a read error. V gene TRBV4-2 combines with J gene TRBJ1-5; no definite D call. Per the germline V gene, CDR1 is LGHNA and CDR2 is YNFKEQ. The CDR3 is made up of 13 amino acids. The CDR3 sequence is CASSQDSFQPRHF. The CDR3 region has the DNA TGTGCCAGCAGCCAAGATTCTTTCCAGCCCCGGCATTTT.

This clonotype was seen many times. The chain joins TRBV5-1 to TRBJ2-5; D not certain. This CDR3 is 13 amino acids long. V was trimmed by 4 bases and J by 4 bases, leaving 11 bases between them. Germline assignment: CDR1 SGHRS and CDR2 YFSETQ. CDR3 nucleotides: TGCGCCAGCAGCGTGGCTTCCCGAGAGACCCAGTACTTC. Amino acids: CASSVASRETQYF.

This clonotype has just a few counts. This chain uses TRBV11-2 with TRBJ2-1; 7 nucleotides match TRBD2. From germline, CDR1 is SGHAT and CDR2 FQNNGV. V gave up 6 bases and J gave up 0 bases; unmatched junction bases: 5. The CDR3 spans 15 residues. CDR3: CASSREVGSYNEQFF. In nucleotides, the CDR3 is TGTGCCAGCAGTCGGGAGGTTGGCTCCTACAATGAGCAGTTCTTC. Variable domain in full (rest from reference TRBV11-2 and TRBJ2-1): EAGVAQSPRYKIIEKRQSVAFWCNPISGHATLYWYQQILGQGPKLLIQFQNNGVVDDSQLPKDRFSAERLKGVDSTLKIQPAKLEDSAVYLCASSREVGSYNEQFFGPGTRLTVL.

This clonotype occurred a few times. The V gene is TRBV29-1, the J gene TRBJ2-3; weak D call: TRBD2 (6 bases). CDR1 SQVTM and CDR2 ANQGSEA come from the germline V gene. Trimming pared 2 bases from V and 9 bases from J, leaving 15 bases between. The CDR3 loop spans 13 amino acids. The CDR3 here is CSVETGLRGTQYF. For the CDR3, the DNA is TGCAGCGTTGAAACTGGACTCCGGGGGACGCAGTATTTT.

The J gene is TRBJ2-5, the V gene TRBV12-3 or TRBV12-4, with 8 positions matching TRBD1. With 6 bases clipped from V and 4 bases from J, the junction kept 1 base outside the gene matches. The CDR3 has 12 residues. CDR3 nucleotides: TGTGCCAGCAGAGGACAGGGAGAGACCCAGTACTTC. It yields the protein CASRGQGETQYF.

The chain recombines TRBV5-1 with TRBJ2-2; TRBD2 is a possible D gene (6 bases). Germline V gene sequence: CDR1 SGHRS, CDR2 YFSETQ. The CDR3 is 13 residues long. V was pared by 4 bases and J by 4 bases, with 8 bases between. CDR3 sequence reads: CASSAGSTGELFF. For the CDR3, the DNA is TGCGCCAGCAGCGCGGGAAGCACCGGGGAGCTGTTTTTT.

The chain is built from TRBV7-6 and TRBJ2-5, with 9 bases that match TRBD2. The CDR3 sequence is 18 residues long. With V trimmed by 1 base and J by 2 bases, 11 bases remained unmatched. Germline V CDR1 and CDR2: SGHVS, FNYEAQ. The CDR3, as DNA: TGTGCCAGCAGCTTAGAGGCCCCCCTAGCGGGAAGACAAGAGACCCAGTACTTC. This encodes CASSLEAPLAGRQETQYF. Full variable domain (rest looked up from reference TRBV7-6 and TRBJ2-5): GAGVSQSPRYKVTKRGQDVALRCDPISGHVSLYWYRQALGQGPEFLTYFNYEAQQDKSGLPNDRFSAERPEGSISTLTIQRTEQRDSAMYRCASSLEAPLAGRQETQYFGPGTRLLVL.

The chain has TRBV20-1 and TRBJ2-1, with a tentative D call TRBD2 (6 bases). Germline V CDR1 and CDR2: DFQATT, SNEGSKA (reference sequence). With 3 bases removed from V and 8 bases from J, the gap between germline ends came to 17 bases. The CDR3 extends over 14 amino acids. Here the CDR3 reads CSASLAGMWDEQFF. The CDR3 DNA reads TGCAGTGCTAGCCTCGCGGGAATGTGGGATGAGCAGTTCTTC.

The CDR3 sequence: CSVEEFNNQPQHF. The CDR3 bases are TGCAGCGTTGAGGAATTTAACAATCAGCCCCAGCATTTT. The chain recombines TRBV29-1 with TRBJ1-5; D gene uncertain. The germline V gene has CDR1 SQVTM and CDR2 ANQGSEA. CDR3 size: 13 residues. With 3 bases removed from V and 3 bases from J, the gap between germline ends came to 9 bases.

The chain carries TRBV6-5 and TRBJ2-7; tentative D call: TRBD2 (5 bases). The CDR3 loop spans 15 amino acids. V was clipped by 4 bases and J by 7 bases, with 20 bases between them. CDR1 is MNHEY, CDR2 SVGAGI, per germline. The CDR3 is CASSLRRLLYNEQYF. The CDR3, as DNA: TGTGCCAGCAGTTTACGGCGACTACTCTACAATGAGCAGTACTTC.

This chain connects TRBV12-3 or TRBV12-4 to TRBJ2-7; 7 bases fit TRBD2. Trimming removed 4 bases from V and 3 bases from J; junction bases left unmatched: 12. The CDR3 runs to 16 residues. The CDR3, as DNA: TGTGCCAGCAGTTCAAATCTAGTGGGAGGGGTCTACGAGCAGTACTTC. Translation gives CASSSNLVGGVYEQYF.

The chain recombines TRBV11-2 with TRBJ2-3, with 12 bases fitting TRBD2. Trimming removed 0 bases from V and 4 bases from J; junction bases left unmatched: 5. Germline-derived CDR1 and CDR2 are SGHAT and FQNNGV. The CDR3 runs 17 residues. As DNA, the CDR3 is TGTGCCAGCAGCTTAGAGACTAGCGGGAGTTTTGCAGATACGCAGTATTTT. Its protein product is CASSLETSGSFADTQYF.

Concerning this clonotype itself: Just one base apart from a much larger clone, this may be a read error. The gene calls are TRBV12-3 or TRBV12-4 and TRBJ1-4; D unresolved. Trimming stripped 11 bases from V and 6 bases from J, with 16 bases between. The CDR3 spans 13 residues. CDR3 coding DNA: TGTGCCGGCACCCGGTTGAGGGATGAAAAACTGTTTTTT. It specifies CAGTRLRDEKLFF.

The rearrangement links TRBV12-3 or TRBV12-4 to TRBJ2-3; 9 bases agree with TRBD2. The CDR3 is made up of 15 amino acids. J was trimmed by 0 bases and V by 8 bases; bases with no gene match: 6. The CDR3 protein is CASLGTSYSTDTQYF. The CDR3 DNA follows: TGTGCCAGCCTAGGGACTAGCTATAGCACAGATACGCAGTATTTT.

The CDR3 sequence is CASSMGLNYEQYF. Here the CDR3 DNA reads TGTGCCAGCAGTATGGGACTTAACTACGAGCAGTACTTC. The chain uses TRBV28 and TRBJ2-7, with TRBD2 as a possible D gene (6 bases). V was pared by 5 bases and J by 3 bases, with 11 bases between. The CDR3 is 13 residues long. The germline V gene encodes CDR1 MDHEN and CDR2 SYDVKM.

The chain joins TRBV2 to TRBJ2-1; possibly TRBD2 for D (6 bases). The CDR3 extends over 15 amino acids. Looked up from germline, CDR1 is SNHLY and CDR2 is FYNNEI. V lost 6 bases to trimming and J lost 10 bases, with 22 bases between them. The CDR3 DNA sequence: TGTGCCAGCAGGGGGGGACGGGAGACGTTATTGGAGCAGTTCTTC. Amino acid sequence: CASRGGRETLLEQFF.

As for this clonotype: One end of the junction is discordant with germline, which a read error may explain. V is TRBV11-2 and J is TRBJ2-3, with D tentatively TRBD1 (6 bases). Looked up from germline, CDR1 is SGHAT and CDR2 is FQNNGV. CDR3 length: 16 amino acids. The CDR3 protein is CASSLGQAMYTETQYF. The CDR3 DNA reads TGTGCCAGCAGCTTAGGACAGGCCATGTACACAGAAACGCAGTATTTT.

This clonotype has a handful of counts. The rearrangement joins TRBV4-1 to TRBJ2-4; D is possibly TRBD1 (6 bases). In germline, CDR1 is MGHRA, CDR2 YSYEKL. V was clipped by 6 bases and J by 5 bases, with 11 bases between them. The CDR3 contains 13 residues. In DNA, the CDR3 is TGCGCCAGCAGTCCAGCAGGGGAAAACATTCAGTACTTC. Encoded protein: CASSPAGENIQYF.

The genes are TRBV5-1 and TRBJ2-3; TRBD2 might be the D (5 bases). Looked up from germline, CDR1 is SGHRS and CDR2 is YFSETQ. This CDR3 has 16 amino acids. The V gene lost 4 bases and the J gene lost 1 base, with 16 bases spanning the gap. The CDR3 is CASSRGPAGGTDTQYF. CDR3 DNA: TGCGCCAGCAGCCGCGGACCCGCCGGGGGCACAGATACGCAGTATTTT.

The CDR3 region has the DNA TGTGCCAGCAGTCCCCTGGGACTAGCGGGGGGTGAGACCCAGTACTTC. Its translation is CASSPLGLAGGETQYF. The V gene is TRBV12-3 or TRBV12-4, the J gene TRBJ2-5; the match to TRBD2 covers 15 bases. V lost 5 bases, J lost 5 bases, and 6 bases stayed unmatched. This CDR3 is built from 16 residues.